A selection of T cell receptor beta chains follows, all from one sample in a study of shared clonotypes between healthy human individuals. The method was immunoSEQ multiplex PCR; TCRdb's version includes in-frame clones alone and lacks a portion of them. The table lists roughly 2.1 million clones, approximately 94% of them singletons. Sequencing used naive CD8+ T cells from PBMCs. These receptors were taken from a man in his late teens or twenties in good health. Some clones in this sample may be carry-over from other donors' samples. Both conserved end residues are part of each CDR3. The order of the fields is J gene, D gene, V gene, clone size, CDR3 protein, CDR3 DNA. A D gene is named only where the DNA matches it firmly. The listing skips clone size in some rows; elsewhere it reads once, few, many or a size class.

TRBJ1-5 . TRBV28 . CASSLSRRRNQPQHF TGTGCCAGCAGTTTGTCTCGGCGAAGGAATCAGCCCCAGCATTTT
TRBJ1-2 TRBD1 TRBV6-1 . CATNGGQGGYGYTF TGTGCCACGAACGGGGGACAGGGAGGATATGGCTACACCTTC
TRBJ2-7 TRBD1 TRBV9 once CASSVGQGSTYEQYF TGTGCCAGCAGCGTGGGACAGGGGAGTACTTACGAGCAGTACTTC
TRBJ2-1 . TRBV9 . CASSVHRAGPEQFF TGTGCCAGCAGCGTCCACAGAGCCGGCCCTGAGCAGTTCTTC
TRBJ2-7 . TRBV27 . CASSLWVGAAYEQYF TGTGCCAGCAGTTTATGGGTGGGAGCGGCCTACGAGCAGTACTTC
TRBJ2-1 TRBD2 TRBV27 . CASSHPGGNNEQFF TGTGCCAGCAGCCACCCGGGAGGGAACAATGAGCAGTTCTTC
TRBJ2-1 . TRBV7-9 . CASSPQTPNEQFF TGTGCCAGCAGCCCCCAGACCCCTAATGAGCAGTTCTTC
TRBJ1-5 . TRBV16 . CASSLVGGNQPQHF TGTGCCAGCAGCCTTGTGGGGGGAAATCAGCCCCAGCATTTT
TRBJ2-6 . TRBV30 . CACSRGAGANVLTF TGTGCCTGTTCCAGGGGGGCTGGGGCCAACGTCCTGACTTTC
TRBJ2-1 TRBD1 TRBV11-2 . CASSLTGGRNEQFF TGTGCCAGCAGCTTGACAGGGGGACGGAATGAGCAGTTCTTC
TRBJ2-1 TRBD2 TRBV28 . CASPKGGRRDNEQFF TGTGCCAGCCCTAAGGGCGGGAGAAGGGACAATGAGCAGTTCTTC
TRBJ2-2 . TRBV7-2 . CATLPGTSVSGELFF TGTGCCACCCTCCCGGGGACCAGCGTCTCCGGGGAGCTGTTTTTT
TRBJ2-3 . TRBV18 . CASLPGGAGTDTQYF TGTGCCAGCCTACCTGGGGGGGCCGGCACAGATACGCAGTATTTT
TRBJ2-7 . TRBV5-6 . CASRTSSYYEQYF TGTGCCAGCAGGACTAGTTCTTACTACGAGCAGTACTTC
TRBJ1-2 TRBD1 TRBV6-6 . CASTSDRGYGYTF TGTGCCAGCACCTCGGACAGGGGTTATGGCTACACCTTC
TRBJ1-1 . TRBV21-1 . CASGGGQHRKNTEAFF TGTGCCAGCGGAGGGGGGCAGCACCGTAAAAACACTGAAGCTTTCTTT
TRBJ1-1 . TRBV5-1 . CASSLSQGRGSTEAFF TGCGCCAGCAGCTTGAGTCAGGGGAGGGGTAGCACTGAAGCTTTCTTT
TRBJ2-1 . TRBV27 . CASSLSERRFSYNEQFF TGTGCCAGCAGTTTGTCAGAGAGGCGTTTCTCCTACAATGAGCAGTTCTTC
TRBJ1-1 . TRBV7-8 . CASSLSGHSNTEAFF TGTGCCAGCAGCTTATCGGGACACTCGAACACTGAAGCTTTCTTT
TRBJ1-1 . TRBV9 few CASSGGANTEAFF TGTGCCAGCAGCGGAGGGGCGAACACTGAAGCTTTCTTT
TRBJ2-1 TRBD2 TRBV19 . CASKTSGRAFEQFF TGTGCCAGCAAAACTAGCGGGAGGGCGTTTGAGCAGTTCTTC
TRBJ2-7 . TRBV6-6 . CASSYSDTGRHEQYF TGTGCCAGCAGTTACTCGGATACAGGGCGCCACGAGCAGTACTTC
TRBJ2-7 TRBD2 TRBV28 . CASSEAGGTAEQYF TGTGCCAGCAGTGAAGCGGGGGGGACAGCCGAGCAGTACTTC
TRBJ1-1 . TRBV4-3 few CASSLWQGATEAFF TGCGCCAGCAGCCTGTGGCAGGGAGCCACTGAAGCTTTCTTT
TRBJ2-7 . TRBV5-1 . CASSLSGRAGLAYEQYF TGCGCCAGCAGCTTGAGTGGGCGGGCAGGGCTCGCCTACGAGCAGTACTTC
TRBJ1-2 TRBD1 TRBV10-3 . CAIRSDRASGYTF TGTGCCATCAGATCGGACAGGGCTTCTGGCTACACCTTC
TRBJ2-7 TRBD1 TRBV6-5 . CASRLLGTGPYEQYF TGTGCCAGCAGGCTACTCGGGACAGGGCCCTACGAGCAGTACTTC
TRBJ1-1 . TRBV27 . CASSYVGRSTEAFF TGTGCCAGCAGTTACGTAGGGAGGAGCACTGAAGCTTTCTTT
TRBJ1-1 . TRBV18 . CASSPKRTPEAFF TGTGCCAGCTCACCTAAAAGGACACCTGAAGCTTTCTTT
TRBJ1-2 . TRBV29-1 . CSGTNGYGYTF TGCAGCGGGACCAACGGCTATGGCTACACCTTC
TRBJ2-7 TRBD1 TRBV6-1 . CASSSQGAKGHEQYF TGTGCCAGCAGTTCACAGGGGGCAAAAGGCCACGAGCAGTACTTC
TRBJ1-5 . TRBV5-5 . CASSPRGADQPQHF TGTGCCAGCAGCCCGAGGGGGGCCGATCAGCCCCAGCATTTT
TRBJ1-1 . TRBV30 few CAWSFDSGGVEAFF TGTGCCTGGAGTTTTGACTCCGGGGGGGTTGAAGCTTTCTTT
TRBJ2-2 . TRBV15 . CATSRDRDPGELFF TGTGCCACCAGCAGAGATAGGGACCCCGGGGAGCTGTTTTTT
TRBJ2-1 . TRBV29-1 . CSVEAGYNEQFF TGCAGCGTTGAAGCCGGGTACAATGAGCAGTTCTTC
TRBJ2-3 TRBD1 TRBV28 . CASSYRTGGGDTQYF TGTGCCAGCAGTTACCGGACAGGGGGCGGGGATACGCAGTATTTT
TRBJ1-1 . TRBV2 few CASSLGRGMNTEAFF TGTGCCAGCAGTTTGGGGAGGGGAATGAACACTGAAGCTTTCTTT
TRBJ2-7 TRBD2 TRBV2 . CASKGTSTYEQYF TGTGCCAGCAAAGGGACTAGTACCTACGAGCAGTACTTC
TRBJ2-3 TRBD1 TRBV18 . CASSPWDRGDDTQYF TGTGCCAGCTCACCTTGGGACAGGGGGGACGATACGCAGTATTTT
TRBJ2-7 . TRBV19 . CASSQMGLTYYEQYF TGTGCCAGTAGTCAAATGGGACTTACATACTACGAGCAGTACTTC
TRBJ2-7 . TRBV5-1 . CASSLIGLNYEQYF TGCGCCAGCAGCTTGATCGGACTCAACTACGAGCAGTACTTC
TRBJ1-2 . TRBV28 . CASSLTYPNYGYTF TGTGCCAGCAGCCTCACCTATCCTAACTATGGCTACACCTTC
TRBJ2-7 . TRBV7-3 . CASSPMPGEWEQYF TGTGCCAGCAGCCCAATGCCAGGCGAATGGGAGCAGTACTTC
TRBJ2-2 . TRBV15 . CATGGWITGELFF TGTGCCACTGGTGGGTGGATCACCGGGGAGCTGTTTTTT
TRBJ1-5 . TRBV28 . CASSFRSSNQPQHF TGTGCCAGCAGTTTCAGATCTAGCAATCAGCCCCAGCATTTT
TRBJ2-7 TRBD1 TRBV7-2 . CASSVGQGTGSYEQYF TGTGCCAGCAGCGTCGGACAGGGGACGGGCTCCTACGAGCAGTACTTC
TRBJ1-4 TRBD1 TRBV28 . CASSFPAGQVATNEKLFF TGTGCCAGCAGTTTTCCCGCCGGACAGGTTGCAACTAATGAAAAACTGTTTTTT
TRBJ2-7 . TRBV6-5 . CASSYSGGSVSYEQYF TGTGCCAGCAGTTACTCCGGGGGAAGTGTTTCCTACGAGCAGTACTTC
TRBJ2-1 . TRBV14 . CASSAAGSPYNEQFF TGTGCCAGCAGCGCTGCGGGGTCCCCCTACAATGAGCAGTTCTTC
TRBJ2-7 . TRBV5-8 . CASSLTISRPWQGSYEQYF TGTGCCAGCAGCTTAACTATCAGCCGCCCGTGGCAGGGCTCCTACGAGCAGTACTTC
TRBJ1-1 . TRBV4-1 . CASSQDSRMNTEAFF TGCGCCAGCAGCCAAGATTCCAGAATGAACACTGAAGCTTTCTTT
TRBJ2-6 . TRBV4-1 . CASSPAAGTGANVLTF TGCGCCAGCAGCCCAGCGGCCGGGACTGGGGCCAACGTCCTGACTTTC
TRBJ1-4 . TRBV5-1 . CASSLMGATNEKLFF TGCGCCAGCAGCTTGATGGGGGCAACTAATGAAAAACTGTTTTTT
TRBJ2-3 TRBD2 TRBV7-2 . CASQKPLAGGTDTQYF TGTGCCAGCCAGAAACCGCTAGCGGGGGGCACAGATACGCAGTATTTT
TRBJ1-2 . TRBV6-5 . CASRSDRSNYGYTF TGTGCCAGCAGGTCAGACAGGTCTAACTATGGCTACACCTTC